These 8 T cell receptor beta chains were all obtained from the same sample, sequenced in a study of blood T cell repertoires in COVID-19. The repertoire was sequenced with immunoSEQ multiplex PCR; TCRdb's copy has only in-frame clones and lacks some. The data show roughly 150,000 clones, over 80% seen once. Material: peripheral blood. These receptors came from an elderly woman with COVID-19, enrolled during active disease.

A single count supports this clone. The chain joins TRBV6-2 or TRBV6-3 to TRBJ2-1, with 9 bases identical to TRBD1. Trimming at V came to 0 bases and at J to 7 bases, leaving 22 bases not matched to a gene. Germline V gives CDR1 MNHEY, CDR2 SVGEGT. The CDR3 runs to 21 residues. DNA of the CDR3: TGTGCCAGCAGTTACTCAAACCTCTCCCCCGAAAGGGACAGGGTATTAAATGAGCAGTTCTTC. Translated: CASSYSNLSPERDRVLNEQFF.

The V gene is TRBV5-1, the J gene TRBJ2-3; 14 bases are shared with TRBD2. The germline CDR1 and CDR2 sequences are SGHRS and YFSETQ. Trimming at V came to 0 bases and at J to 1 base, leaving 7 bases not matched to a gene. This CDR3 contains 19 residues. The CDR3: CASSLGTSGGPLGTDTQYF. The CDR3 DNA reads TGCGCCAGCAGCTTGGGGACTAGCGGGGGGCCGTTGGGCACAGATACGCAGTATTTT.

J is TRBJ2-1 and V is TRBV24-1; 9 nucleotides align to TRBD1. The trim removed 4 bases at V and 5 bases at J, leaving 5 bases unmatched. CDR3 length: 15 amino acids. Germline loops: CDR1 KGHDR, CDR2 SFDVKD. The CDR3 sequence: CATSDARTGDNEQFF. The DNA for the CDR3 is TGTGCCACCAGTGACGCTAGGACAGGGGACAATGAGCAGTTCTTC.

The J gene is TRBJ2-3, the V gene TRBV19, with a weak D call TRBD2 (5 bases). CDR3 length: 17 residues. The V end was cut by 0 bases, the J end by 2 bases, with 15 bases between. Germline lookup yields CDR1 LNHDA and CDR2 SQIVND (reference sequence). The CDR3, as DNA: TGTGCCAGTAGTATAGATCTAGAGTCGGGATACACAGATACGCAGTATTTT. This codes for CASSIDLESGYTDTQYF.

The chain couples TRBV5-4 to TRBJ2-1, with TRBD2 matching over 13 bases. CDR1 is SGHNT, CDR2 YYREEE, per germline (reference sequence). V dropped 2 bases and J dropped 7; count of bases not matched to a gene: 3. The CDR3 spans 15 residues. This CDR3 reads CASSFGTSGINEQFF. In nucleotides, the CDR3 is TGTGCCAGCAGCTTCGGGACTAGCGGGATTAATGAGCAGTTCTTC.

This clone has more than one count but fewer than ten. The gene calls are TRBV20-1 and TRBJ2-7; 8 nucleotides line up with TRBD2. V shed 3 bases, J shed 3 bases, and the junction held 4 bases outside the gene matches. CDR1 is DFQATT, CDR2 SNEGSKA, per germline (reference sequence). The CDR3 is 13 residues long. For the CDR3, the DNA is TGCAGTGCTAGTCTTAGCGGGGTCTACGAGCAGTACTTC. It specifies CSASLSGVYEQYF.

The V and J genes are TRBV7-8 and TRBJ2-2; D not certain. CDR1 and CDR2 (germline): SGHVS, FQNEAQ. Deletions cut 4 bases from V and 0 bases from J, with 9 bases between. CDR3 size: 15 residues. Here the CDR3 DNA reads TGTGCCAGCAGCTCTACCTCCGCGAACACCGGGGAGCTGTTTTTT. Translation gives CASSSTSANTGELFF.

The gene calls are TRBV5-1 and TRBJ2-7, with D uncertain. V lost 4 bases to trimming and J lost 8 bases, with 22 bases between them. Per the germline V gene, CDR1 is SGHRS and CDR2 is YFSETQ. CDR3 length: 15 amino acids. The CDR3 DNA reads as TGCGCCAGCAGCGCAACGCTAGAGAGCGCGTACAAGCAGTACTTC. Amino acids: CASSATLESAYKQYF.